This T cell receptor beta chain is drawn from a study of T cells after yellow fever vaccination. Study-wide results and caveats: CD4 and CD8 compartments shared a small share of clonotypes, likely from convergent recombination.

The CDR3 runs to 14 residues. Trimming cost V 3 bases and J 4 bases; bases outside gene matches: 6. Germline V lookup: CDR1 SGHVS, CDR2 FNYEAQ. TCRdb independently ran MiXCR on the 5' RACE reads; one entry per CDR3 protein. The table lists 300,000 to 400,000 distinct CDR3 sequences, approximately 4.2% of them singletons. This clonotype has just a few counts. The antigen remains undetermined. The receptor comes from a man in his late teens or twenties who received the YFV17D yellow fever vaccine. J is TRBJ2-7 and V is TRBV7-6; 7 bases fit TRBD2. Sequenced material: PBMCs, taken 5 days after the yellow fever booster vaccination. DNA for the CDR3: TGTGCCAGCAGCTTGGCGGGGGACGCTTACGAGCAGTACTTC. Its translation is CASSLAGDAYEQYF.